This T cell receptor (beta chain) stems from a study of glioma-infiltrating T cells after dendritic cell vaccination. Study at large: Glioblastoma patients came from Phase I and II dendritic cell vaccination trials. Study-level findings and limits: Complete blood and tumor specimen sets were limited to few patients.

Isocitrate dehydrogenase mutation was absent in all glioblastoma patients. The ends lost 7 bases at V and 7 bases at J; junction bases unmatched: 6. The CDR3 has 13 amino acids. Germline CDR1 is LNHDA and CDR2 is SQIVND (reference sequence). Profiling relied on immunoSEQ multiplex PCR, and the TCRdb table lists in-frame clones only, not all of them. The sample yields 45,000 to 50,000 clones, 85% seen once. This clone was observed once. Its target is unknown. The input for sequencing was blood, taken before dendritic cell vaccination. The chain joins TRBV19 to TRBJ2-1, with 8 bases matching TRBD1. This sequence was found in a human donor with glioblastoma. DNA for the CDR3: TGTGCCAGTAAGGGACAGGCGAGTAATGAGCAGTTCTTC. Translated, it gives CASKGQASNEQFF.